The rows below give T cell receptor beta chains drawn from one sample of a study of T cell responses to AZD1222 COVID-19 vaccine. Here immunoSEQ multiplex PCR was the method, and the copy in TCRdb shows in-frame clones only, minus some. The table lists roughly 150,000 clones, approximately 89% of them singletons. Sequencing used peripheral blood, obtained on day 0 of AZD1222 vaccination. The source is an adult in good health. Each CDR3 is given without its conserved first and last residue. Some rows mark clone size as missing; the rest say once, few, many or name a class of expanded clone.

abundance,v_gene,j_gene,CDR3aa
NA,TRBV2,TRBJ2-1,ASSSTSGRIRVGQF
NA,TRBV28,TRBJ2-2,ASSLGTGELF
NA,TRBV19,TRBJ2-5,ASSDPGLLSGQETQY
NA,TRBV27,TRBJ1-1,ASSLYPYRGEDEAF
NA,TRBV6-4,TRBJ1-6,ASRGDRESSPLH
NA,TRBV27,TRBJ2-1,ASSSWDLDNEQF
NA,TRBV29-1,TRBJ2-7,SVVWGQNYEQY
NA,TRBV6-5,TRBJ1-6,ASSSSPAGKGSPLH
NA,TRBV27,TRBJ1-4,ASYAWGETATNEKLF
NA,TRBV5-1,TRBJ2-1,ASSLRLAGGGMNEQF
NA,TRBV3-1/TRBV3-2,TRBJ1-2,ASSQGRTSGYT
NA,TRBV6-2/TRBV6-3,TRBJ1-5,ASSYFGRDQPQH
NA,TRBV30,TRBJ1-3,AYATVSGNTIY
NA,TRBV19,TRBJ1-5,ASTWTAASNQPQH
NA,TRBV21-1,TRBJ1-5,ASSKEGECNQPQH
NA,TRBV11-2,TRBJ2-3,ASRTGLADTDTQY
NA,TRBV11-1,TRBJ1-1,ASSFMGGNTEAF
NA,TRBV18,TRBJ2-7,ASSASAPFLYEQY
once,TRBV2,TRBJ1-1,ASSDRGSMNTEAF
once,TRBV6-5,TRBJ1-4,ASSYSGTDEKLF
NA,TRBV7-3,TRBJ2-3,ASSLQYQSTDTQY
few,TRBV6-2/TRBV6-3,TRBJ2-7,ASSEDSPTGQY
NA,TRBV9,TRBJ2-2,ASSVSLSWGNTGELF
NA,TRBV3-1/TRBV3-2,TRBJ2-7,ASSGSNKDYREQY
NA,TRBV3-1/TRBV3-2,TRBJ2-5,ASSQDSGYQETQY
NA,TRBV7-3,TRBJ2-3,ASSPTRRTSGTDTQY
NA,TRBV2,TRBJ1-1,ASEGVGANTEAF
few,TRBV11-1,TRBJ2-5,ASSPGGREETQY
NA,TRBV23-1,TRBJ1-4,ASSQDFMSEKLF
once,TRBV15,TRBJ1-5,ATSRDEGGRDSNQPQH
NA,TRBV6-1,TRBJ2-3,ASSEGGSGTDTQY
NA,TRBV2,TRBJ1-3,ASFTGAGNTIY
NA,TRBV2,TRBJ1-2,ASSERYGYT